The clone carrying this T cell receptor beta chain was observed a single time. This record comes from a study of blood T cell repertoires in COVID-19. Study-level information: Sample material is recorded as cDNA or gDNA derived from T cells, B-cell-depleted T cells, or PBMCs.

Profiled with immunoSEQ multiplex PCR; TCRdb holds only in-frame clones, not every one. This sample carries about 220,000 clones, over 80% of them seen once, and the ten largest clones take approximately 6.5%. The CDR3 length is 15 residues. J gave up 4 bases and V 6 bases, and 6 bases lay outside the gene matches. Germline V gene lookup returns CDR1 MNHEY and CDR2 SVGEGT. The receptor was derived from a woman in her thirties or forties who had recovered from COVID-19. The sequenced sample was PBMCs or T cells enriched from blood (not recorded which). The V call is TRBV6-2 or TRBV6-3, the J call TRBJ2-5, with 12 nucleotides matching TRBD2. The CDR3 nucleotides are TGTGCCAGCAGCGGACAGGGACTAGCGGGAGAGACCCAGTACTTC. It is translated as CASSGQGLAGETQYF.